Below are 23 T cell receptor beta chains sequenced from a single sample in a study of T cell repertoires in ileal Crohn's disease. The table came from immunoSEQ multiplex PCR; TCRdb's copy has only in-frame clones and leaves some out. The sample yields some 60,000 clones, 85% to 90% seen once. The sample's time point: neoterminal ileum biopsy at postoperative endoscopy, about 6 months after surgery. The sample consisted of ileal tissue. These receptors originate from an adult with Crohn's disease.

This clone appeared many times. The V gene is TRBV30, the J gene TRBJ1-2; possibly TRBD1 for D (6 bases). CDR1 is GTSNPN, CDR2 SVGIG, per germline (reference sequence). The germline V and J ends were trimmed by 4 bases and 7 bases, with 13 bases remaining between them. The CDR3 is made up of 12 amino acids. CDR3 nucleotides: TGTGCCTGGAATATGGGAGGGGGTGGCTACACCTTC. Residues: CAWNMGGGGYTF.

This clone was detected once. In DNA, the CDR3 is TGCGCCAGCAGCTTGGCCTGGTTTACTGATGAGCAGTTCTTC. Translation gives CASSLAWFTDEQFF. V and J are TRBV5-1 and TRBJ2-1; the D is unclear. Deletions cut 0 bases from V and 8 bases from J, with 12 bases between. CDR1 and CDR2 (germline): SGHRS, YFSETQ. The CDR3 is made up of 14 amino acids.

The gene calls are TRBV29-1 and TRBJ2-7; 7 nucleotides match TRBD1. The CDR3 length is 15 residues. Per germline, CDR1 SQVTM and CDR2 ANQGSEA. V shed 4 bases and J 3 bases; nucleotides not matched to a gene: 12. The DNA for the CDR3 is TGCAGCGTTGTCGTTCCTTGGACAGGAGGCTACGAGCAGTACGTC. It yields the protein CSVVVPWTGGYEQYV.

In this sample, this clone turned up once. The junction departs from germline at one end; a sequencing error may be responsible. The V call is TRBV5-4, the J call TRBJ1-1; TRBD1 matches at 12 bases. The germline V gene has CDR1 SGHNT and CDR2 YYREEE (reference sequence). This CDR3 is 18 amino acids long. The CDR3 spells CASSSSGGTGGLKTEAFF. The CDR3 nucleotides read TGTGCCAGCAGCTCCTCAGGCGGGACAGGGGGCTTGAAGACTGAAGCTTTCTTT. The full variable domain, its missing parts supplied by reference TRBV5-4 and TRBJ1-1, is ETGVTQSPTHLIKTRGQQVTLRCSSQSGHNTVSWYQQALGQGPQFIFQYYREEENGRGNFPPRFSGLQFPNYSSELNVNALELDDSALYLCASSSSGGTGGLKTEAFFGQGTRLTVV.

This chain joins TRBV5-1 and TRBJ1-3; no clear D. The CDR3 extends over 17 amino acids. The germline gives CDR1 SGHRS, CDR2 YFSETQ. V was shortened by 1 base and J by 0 bases, with 14 bases between the two germline ends. CDR3 residues: CASSLYPSTNSGNTIYF. In nucleotides, the CDR3 is TGCGCCAGCAGCTTGTATCCCTCAACTAACTCTGGAAACACCATATATTTT.

J is TRBJ2-5 and V is TRBV7-6; 13 bases align to TRBD2. The CDR3 length is 17 residues. Germline CDR1 is SGHVS and CDR2 is FNYEAQ. V was pared by 4 bases and J by 4 bases, with 9 bases of the junction left unmatched. CDR3 in DNA: TGTGCCAGCAGCTCACAACTAGCGGGGGGGCAGAGAGAGACCCAGTACTTC. This encodes CASSSQLAGGQRETQYF.

V is TRBV9 and J is TRBJ2-2, with 8 nucleotides matching TRBD2. CDR3 length: 15 residues. The J segment lost 4 bases and the V segment lost 0 bases, leaving 2 bases of the junction unmatched. The germline V gene encodes CDR1 SGDLS and CDR2 YYNGEE. CDR3 nucleotides: TGTGCCAGCAGCGTAGACGGGGGGGCCACCGGGGAGCTGTTTTTT. Protein: CASSVDGGATGELFF.

The V gene is TRBV25-1, the J gene TRBJ2-2; tentative D call: TRBD2 (5 bases). V lost 9 bases to trimming and J lost 1 base, with 18 bases between them. Germline CDR1 and CDR2: MGHDK and SYGVNS. The CDR3 has 16 amino acids. CDR3 loop: CASQGRGLLNTGELFF. The CDR3 DNA follows: TGTGCCAGTCAAGGTCGCGGACTCTTGAACACCGGGGAGCTGTTTTTT.

This sequence joins TRBV5-1 and TRBJ2-3, with a weak D call TRBD2 (5 bases). Germline CDR1 reads SGHRS; CDR2 reads YFSETQ. Trimming took off 4 bases at V and 1 base at J, with 13 bases between the two ends. This CDR3 region has 15 residues. CDR3 sequence (DNA): TGCGCCAGCAGCGTTGCGGGTTTCGGCACAGATACGCAGTATTTT. Its protein is CASSVAGFGTDTQYF. Full variable domain (outside the CDR3, taken from reference TRBV5-1 and TRBJ2-3): KAGVTQTPRYLIKTRGQQVTLSCSPISGHRSVSWYQQTPGQGLQFLFEYFSETQRNKGNFPGRFSGRQFSNSRSEMNVSTLELGDSALYLCASSVAGFGTDTQYFGPGTRLTVL.

The chain is built from TRBV10-3 and TRBJ1-5, with D tentatively TRBD1 (5 bases). The CDR3 consists of 15 residues. Looked up from germline, CDR1 is ENHRY and CDR2 is SYGVKD. Trimming cost V 10 bases and J 5 bases, with 21 bases left between them. The CDR3: CATQQEPELYQPQHF. CDR3 nucleotides: TGTGCCACTCAACAGGAACCAGAGCTTTATCAGCCCCAGCATTTT.

This rearrangement joins TRBV23-1 to TRBJ1-5, with 7 bases that match TRBD1. TRBV23-1 carries the ORF label, with uncertain function. V was clipped by 0 bases and J by 6 bases; unmatched bases: 17. This CDR3 has 19 amino acids. DNA for the CDR3: TGCGCCAGCAGTCAATCTCGTAAGGGGGCCGGAGGGGTGGTTCAGCCCCAGCATTTT. This codes for CASSQSRKGAGGVVQPQHF.

This chain connects TRBV7-9 to TRBJ1-5, with TRBD1 as a possible D gene (5 bases). V was clipped by 5 bases and J by 11 bases, with 10 bases between them. The CDR3 runs 11 residues. Germline CDR1 is SEHNR and CDR2 is FQNEAQ (reference sequence). The CDR3 protein is CASSRGMAQHF. The CDR3 DNA follows: TGTGCCAGCAGCCGGGGGATGGCCCAGCATTTT.

V usage is TRBV11-3 and J usage is TRBJ1-1; D not resolved. Germline CDR1 reads SGHNT; CDR2 reads YENEEA. The V end lost 5 bases, the J end lost 4 bases, and 14 bases lay between the germline ends. The CDR3 has 14 residues. Here the CDR3 reads CASSPTGKSTEAFF. The CDR3 bases are TGTGCCAGCAGCCCCACGGGGAAGAGCACTGAAGCTTTCTTT.

The chain has TRBV5-1 and TRBJ1-1; D is unresolved. The CDR3 length is 14 residues. CDR1 SGHRS and CDR2 YFSETQ come from the germline V gene. V dropped 0 bases and J dropped 5 bases, with 11 bases sitting between them. The CDR3 protein is CASSLEFGRTEAFF. The CDR3 region has the DNA TGCGCCAGCAGCTTGGAGTTTGGGCGAACTGAAGCTTTCTTT.

V usage is TRBV2 and J usage is TRBJ2-2, with TRBD1 identical over 8 bases. This CDR3 spans 15 amino acids. Germline CDR1 is SNHLY and CDR2 is FYNNEI. The junction had 6 bases not matched to a gene; V was cut back by 4 bases and J by 5 bases. The CDR3 protein is CASSVRQGATGELFF. CDR3 in DNA: TGTGCCAGCAGTGTACGGCAGGGGGCGACCGGGGAGCTGTTTTTT.

This sequence joins TRBV6-1 and TRBJ1-5, with D tentatively TRBD1 (6 bases). In germline, CDR1 is MNHNS, CDR2 SASEGT. The CDR3 sequence is 17 residues long. Deletions cut 4 bases from V and 0 bases from J, with 16 bases between. CDR3: CASSAGQSLTSNQPQHF. DNA for the CDR3: TGTGCCAGCAGTGCCGGACAGTCTCTAACTAGCAATCAGCCCCAGCATTTT.

The table lists this clone with a count of one. The chain links TRBV29-1 to TRBJ2-3, with TRBD1 identical over 10 bases. Germline V gene sequence: CDR1 SQVTM, CDR2 ANQGSEA. The V gene end was trimmed by 7 bases and the J gene end by 2 bases; junction bases not matched to a gene: 3. This CDR3 has 13 amino acids. The chain's CDR3 is CSGQGALTDTQYF. Here the CDR3 DNA reads TGCAGCGGACAGGGGGCCCTCACAGATACGCAGTATTTT.

The chain uses TRBV11-3 and TRBJ1-2, with TRBD1 matching 7 bases. V gave up 5 bases and J gave up 8 bases; unmatched junction bases: 8. Germline assignment: CDR1 SGHNT and CDR2 YENEEA. The CDR3 consists of 13 residues. CDR3 in amino acids: CASSPETGNGYTF. CDR3 nucleotides: TGTGCCAGCAGCCCTGAGACAGGGAACGGCTACACCTTC.

The J gene is TRBJ1-4, the V gene TRBV5-4; 8 positions match TRBD1. J lost 5 bases, V lost 4 bases, and 4 bases had no gene match. CDR1 is SGHNT and CDR2 is YYREEE in the germline V gene (reference sequence). The length of the CDR3 is 14 residues. In nucleotides, the CDR3 is TGTGCCAGCAGCAAGGGACAGGAAAATGAAAAACTGTTTTTT. It encodes CASSKGQENEKLFF.

CDR3 sequence (DNA): TGTGCCAGCAGTGCGGACAAGGCGATCAATGAGCAGTTCTTC. Translated, it gives CASSADKAINEQFF. The J gene is TRBJ2-1, the V gene TRBV6-1, with D possibly matching TRBD1 (5 bases). CDR1 MNHNS and CDR2 SASEGT come from the germline V gene. Trimming cost V 4 bases and J 6 bases, with 13 bases left between them. The CDR3 runs to 14 residues.

The chain recombines TRBV9 with TRBJ2-2; D gene unclear. Germline CDR1 is SGDLS and CDR2 is YYNGEE. The ends were cut back, 0 bases at V and 4 bases at J, with 4 bases in the middle. CDR3 length: 13 amino acids. CDR3 DNA: TGTGCCAGCAGCGTAGTATTCACCGGGGAGCTGTTTTTT. Residues: CASSVVFTGELFF.

This clone was counted only a few times. The gene calls are TRBV18 and TRBJ1-2; D is perhaps TRBD1 (6 bases). This CDR3 is 16 amino acids long. V was shortened by 3 bases and J by 2 bases, with 16 bases between the two germline ends. Germline assignment: CDR1 KGHSH and CDR2 LQKENI. The DNA of the CDR3 is TGTGCCAGCTCACCGGGATTGGGGGCTGGAAACTATGGCTACACCTTC. Encoded protein: CASSPGLGAGNYGYTF.

The gene calls are TRBV19 and TRBJ2-7; unclear D gene. Germline values: CDR1 LNHDA, CDR2 SQIVND (reference sequence). The CDR3 contains 13 residues. V lost 3 bases and J 6 bases, leaving 12 bases between the germline ends. This CDR3 reads CASSMAVRGEQYF. CDR3 in DNA: TGTGCCAGTAGTATGGCGGTACGAGGCGAGCAGTACTTC.